This T cell receptor beta chain was recorded in a study of blood T cell repertoires in COVID-19. Study overall: T cells, B-cell-depleted T cells, or PBMCs supplied cDNA or gDNA.

Per the authors' pipeline: Estimates of nucleated cell counts were drawn from the amplification of reference gene primers. TCRdb keeps only in-frame clones here, not all; method: immunoSEQ multiplex PCR. V, J and clone size reflect that table, while D and trimming were determined from the DNA. Of 400,000 to 450,000 clones in the sample, approximately 88% were seen once. The sequence derives from a woman in her forties or fifties with COVID-19, enrolled during active disease. Sequencing was carried out using peripheral blood.

CDR3 region: CASSQDFQASYEQYF. CDR3 bases: TGTGCCAGCAGCCAAGATTTCCAGGCCTCCTACGAGCAGTACTTC. This sequence joins TRBV3-1 (or the pseudogene TRBV3-2) and TRBJ2-7; D gene unclear. The CDR3 spans 15 residues. Per germline, CDR1 LGHDT and CDR2 YNNKEL (reference sequence). Trimming removed 0 bases from V and 0 bases from J, with 9 bases in between.